What follows is one T cell receptor (beta chain) and its context. This sample stems from a study of blood T cell repertoires in COVID-19. Study at large: COVID-19 samples collected from the United States, Italy and Spain covered acute and convalescent phases. PBMCs, B-cell-depleted T cells, or T cells were the source of the cDNA or gDNA that made up the material.

Original methodology: Reference gene primers were amplified, and this amplification served to estimate nucleated cell counts. This table comes from immunoSEQ multiplex PCR, and its TCRdb copy is limited to in-frame clones, with some not included. The DNA was the basis for D and trimming; V, J and clone size are from that table. The sample lists roughly 100,000 clones, 75% to 90% occurring once. Per germline, CDR1 MGHRA and CDR2 YSYEKL. CDR3 size: 15 residues. V was cut by 1 base and J by 10 bases, with 14 bases left in between. The sequencing sample was made of peripheral blood. V gene TRBV4-1 combines with J gene TRBJ1-6; D not resolved. This clonotype was sampled from a woman older than 75 with acute or convalescent COVID-19. In nucleotides, the CDR3 is TGCGCCAGCAGCCAAGCTGGGAGAGGAGGCTCACCCCTCCACTTT. Translating gives CASSQAGRGGSPLHF.